The T cell receptor beta chain described here comes from a study of cytomegalovirus exposure and HLA in healthy donors. Trimming cost V 6 bases and J 3 bases, with 14 bases left between them. Germline loops: CDR1 LNHDA, CDR2 SQIVND (reference sequence). The CDR3 has 14 amino acids. A word on this clone: Its specificity is not known.

Study findings and constraints: Follow-up analysis later connected one missense variant in DCLRE1C with trimming of TCR beta V- and J-genes. Per a later analysis, HLA-associated TCR beta chains showed more clonal expansion than other, equally common TCR beta chains. It has been reported that TCR beta sequences accurately predicted the HLA-A and HLA-B alleles of most subjects.

PCR amplification relied on 60 Vbeta primers (plus 13 Jbeta primers). Original data processing: An analysis that came later counted some 81 million unique TCR beta chains, around 10 million shared. Data came from immunoSEQ multiplex PCR; TCRdb stores just in-frame clones and leaves some out. V and J calls and clone size are copied from that table; D and trimming were computed from the DNA. In the table there are about 160,000 clones, around 77% of which are singletons. The chain recombines TRBV19 with TRBJ1-2; D is uncertain. The sample taken for sequencing was PBMCs. The TCR was taken from a woman between 40 and 55 years old in good health and CMV-seronegative. The DNA of the CDR3 is TGTGCCAGTAGGGAGGACGCAGATTACTATGGCTACACCTTC. Residues: CASREDADYYGYTF.